This T cell receptor beta chain was observed in a study of T cells in Graves' hyperthyroidism and ophthalmopathy. Study-level information: The initial diagnosis was the point when peripheral blood was collected, ahead of any treatment.

There were TCR beta CDR3 regions amplified from RNA transcripts. Researchers ran a first-round RT-PCR on the TCR CDR3 using the HTBI primer set. TCRdb independently ran MiXCR on the multiplex PCR reads; one entry per CDR3 protein. Of fewer than 500,000 distinct CDR3 sequences in the sample, about 14% were seen once. This clonotype came up many times. The V and J ends lost 5 bases and 1 base, in that order; junction bases with no gene match: 7. This CDR3 contains 15 residues. CDR1 is SGHAT and CDR2 is FQNNGV in the germline V gene. Sequences were obtained from blood. This chain links TRBV11-2 with TRBJ1-2; 7 positions agree with TRBD1. The sequence came from a man younger than 35 with Graves' ophthalmopathy. In DNA form, the CDR3 reads TGTGCCAGCAGCCCAAACCGGGACAGTAACTATGGCTACACCTTC. Its translation: CASSPNRDSNYGYTF.